This T cell receptor (beta chain) was retrieved from a study of blood T cell repertoires in COVID-19. At the level of the study: There were acute and convalescent COVID-19 samples, and they came from the United States, Italy and Spain. PBMCs, B-cell-depleted T cells, or T cells provided the cDNA or gDNA that made up the material.

Clones were read by immunoSEQ multiplex PCR, and TCRdb kept only the in-frame ones, dropping some. Among approximately 70,000 clones listed, around nine tenths were seen once. The CDR3 spans 15 residues. The germline gives CDR1 LNHDA, CDR2 SQIVND (reference sequence). V shed 2 bases and J 8 bases; nucleotides not matched to a gene: 8. The sequence was obtained from a woman under 30 with acute or convalescent COVID-19. V is TRBV19 and J is TRBJ2-1; 8 bases are shared with TRBD2. Source material: peripheral blood. The CDR3 DNA is TGTGCCAGTAGTATACTGGGACTAGGTGTGGATGAGCAGTTCTTC. It encodes CASSILGLGVDEQFF. The full variable domain, its missing parts supplied by reference TRBV19 and TRBJ2-1, is DGGITQSPKYLFRKEGQNVTLSCEQNLNHDAMYWYRQDPGQGLRLIYYSQIVNDFQKGDIAEGYSVSREKKESFPLTVTSAQKNPTAFYLCASSILGLGVDEQFFGPGTRLTVL.